Each of the 21 T cell receptor beta chains below was sequenced from the same sample in a study of blood T cell repertoires in COVID-19. Measured with immunoSEQ multiplex PCR; TCRdb has only the in-frame clones, and not every one. The sample records about 180,000 clones, around 88% being singletons. The specimen sequenced was peripheral blood. The receptors were gathered from a woman aged 25 to 39 with acute or convalescent COVID-19.

V usage is TRBV27 and J usage is TRBJ1-2; perhaps TRBD1 as D (5 bases). CDR1 and CDR2 from the germline V gene are MNHEY and SMNVEV (reference sequence). The CDR3 contains 15 residues. The ends were cut back, 0 bases at V and 6 bases at J, with 14 bases in the middle. The CDR3 DNA reads as TGTGCCAGCAGTTTATCCAGGGAAAACTTTGATGGCTACACCTTC. This gives the protein CASSLSRENFDGYTF.

The chain carries TRBV11-3 and TRBJ2-2; TRBD1 is a possible D gene (5 bases). The CDR3 totals 15 residues. Trimming shortened V by 2 bases and J by 10 bases, and 17 bases separated the two germline ends. Germline V gives CDR1 SGHNT, CDR2 YENEEA. The CDR3 nucleotides are TGTGCCAGCAGCTTACGGGCAGGGATTCCAACGGAGCTGTTTTTT. Residues: CASSLRAGIPTELFF.

This rearrangement joins TRBV2 to TRBJ2-5; TRBD2 matches 9 bases. Trimming cost V 10 bases and J 0 bases; bases outside gene matches: 6. CDR1 and CDR2 from the germline V gene are SNHLY and FYNNEI. This CDR3 is 14 amino acids long. This chain's CDR3 is CAMQRGENQETQYF. The CDR3 coding sequence is TGTGCCATGCAGCGGGGGGAGAACCAAGAGACCCAGTACTTC.

V is TRBV15 and J is TRBJ2-3; D is uncertain. Trimming pared 1 base from V and 1 base from J, leaving 9 bases between. The CDR3 is 15 amino acids. Looked up from germline, CDR1 is LNHNV and CDR2 is YYDKDF (reference sequence). CDR3 amino acids: CATSRVPQGTDTQYF. DNA of the CDR3: TGTGCCACCAGCAGAGTCCCTCAGGGCACAGATACGCAGTATTTT.

The chain recombines TRBV19 with TRBJ2-2, with D unresolved. Trimming stripped 1 base from V and 7 bases from J, with 10 bases between. The CDR3 totals 14 residues. Germline-derived CDR1 and CDR2 are LNHDA and SQIVND (reference sequence). The CDR3 DNA follows: TGTGCCAGTAGTATAGTAGGCGGTGGCGGGGAGCTGTTTTTT. Encoded protein: CASSIVGGGGELFF.

The V and J genes are TRBV7-9 and TRBJ1-2; 10 bases are a match to TRBD1. The CDR3 is 15 residues long. V gave up 0 bases and J gave up 2 bases; unmatched junction bases: 0. Per the germline V gene, CDR1 is SEHNR and CDR2 is FQNEAQ (reference sequence). As DNA, the CDR3 is TGTGCCAGCAGCTTAGCGGACAGGGGGAACTATGGCTACACCTTC. Protein product: CASSLADRGNYGYTF.

V gene TRBV6-1 combines with J gene TRBJ1-6; no firm D call. Per germline, CDR1 MNHNS and CDR2 SASEGT. The CDR3 sequence is 15 residues long. Deletions cut 2 bases from V and 6 bases from J, with 11 bases between. The chain's CDR3 is CASSEMGRSNSPLHF. The CDR3 DNA is TGTGCCAGCAGTGAAATGGGCAGAAGTAATTCACCCCTCCACTTT.

The chain couples TRBV5-1 to TRBJ1-2, with 7 bases matching TRBD1. CDR1 is SGHRS, CDR2 YFSETQ, per germline. V shed 2 bases and J 8 bases; nucleotides not matched to a gene: 9. The CDR3 sequence is 14 residues long. The CDR3 region is CASSLTGTDDGYTF. Here the CDR3 DNA reads TGCGCCAGCAGCTTAACCGGGACAGACGACGGCTACACCTTC. Full variable domain (missing parts from reference TRBV5-1 and TRBJ1-2): KAGVTQTPRYLIKTRGQQVTLSCSPISGHRSVSWYQQTPGQGLQFLFEYFSETQRNKGNFPGRFSGRQFSNSRSEMNVSTLELGDSALYLCASSLTGTDDGYTFGSGTRLTVV.

V gene TRBV28 combines with J gene TRBJ1-2; TRBD1 is a possible D gene (5 bases). V gave up 6 bases and J gave up 6 bases, with 20 bases separating them. Germline V lookup: CDR1 MDHEN, CDR2 SYDVKM. This CDR3 comprises 15 residues. The CDR3 DNA follows: TGTGCCAGCAGCCCTCCGGGACTTCCAACCCATGGCTACACCTTC. Protein product: CASSPPGLPTHGYTF.

The gene calls are TRBV5-4 and TRBJ2-1, with 10 bases identical to TRBD2. The length of the CDR3 is 16 residues. Germline V gene data show CDR1 as SGHNT and CDR2 as YYREEE (reference sequence). J was trimmed by 7 bases and V by 5 bases; bases with no gene match: 12. DNA for the CDR3: TGTGCCAGCAGTCGGGCCGAAAGCGGGAGGGGGAATGAGCAGTTCTTC. Its protein is CASSRAESGRGNEQFF.

The chain carries TRBV3-1 (or the pseudogene TRBV3-2) and TRBJ1-2, with 11 bases that match TRBD1. The germline V gene encodes CDR1 LGHDT and CDR2 YNNKEL (reference sequence). The CDR3 contains 13 residues. The J segment lost 6 bases and the V segment lost 8 bases, leaving 5 bases of the junction unmatched. The CDR3 DNA is TGTGCCAGCCATGGGACAGGGGGTAATGGCTACACCTTC. This translates into CASHGTGGNGYTF.

A few counts support this clone. The chain carries TRBV27 and TRBJ2-1; no firm D call. CDR3 length: 16 amino acids. V lost 3 bases and J 0 bases, leaving 12 bases between the germline ends. The germline gives CDR1 MNHEY, CDR2 SMNVEV (reference sequence). The CDR3 nucleotides are TGTGCCAGCAGTTTGGTGGGCAGGCCCTCCTACAATGAGCAGTTCTTC. This translates into CASSLVGRPSYNEQFF.

This chain connects TRBV2 to TRBJ1-1, with D perhaps matching TRBD1 (6 bases). The CDR3 has 13 amino acids. V was clipped by 8 bases and J by 1 base, with 11 bases between them. Germline V gives CDR1 SNHLY, CDR2 FYNNEI. This chain's CDR3 is CASWGHTNTEAFF. CDR3 in DNA: TGTGCCAGCTGGGGACATACGAACACTGAAGCTTTCTTT.

The chain recombines TRBV9 with TRBJ2-1; tentative D call: TRBD2 (6 bases). Trimming stripped 4 bases from V and 10 bases from J, with 12 bases between. The CDR3 runs to 12 residues. The V gene's germline CDR1 is SGDLS and CDR2 YYNGEE. CDR3 nucleotide sequence: TGTGCCAGCAGCCGCGGGACGGGGGAGCAGTTCTTC. It is translated as CASSRGTGEQFF. The whole variable domain, filled in from reference TRBV9 and TRBJ2-1, reads DSGVTQTPKHLITATGQRVTLRCSPRSGDLSVYWYQQSLDQGLQFLIQYYNGEERAKGNILERFSAQQFPDLHSELNLSSLELGDSALYFCASSRGTGEQFFGPGTRLTVL.

The gene calls are TRBV21-1 and TRBJ2-5; TRBD2 is the table's D call, not checked against the DNA. TRBV21-1 is a pseudogene locus. This CDR3 contains 17 residues. CDR3 region: CASIPPLTSGRSETQYF. In nucleotides, the CDR3 is TGTGCCAGCATCCCCCCCCTAACTAGCGGGAGATCAGAGACCCAGTACTTC.

The V gene is TRBV10-3, the J gene TRBJ1-1, with a possible D match to TRBD1 (6 bases). CDR1 ENHRY and CDR2 SYGVKD come from the germline V gene. V was pared by 4 bases and J by 4 bases, with 13 bases between. CDR3 size: 14 residues. The CDR3 DNA sequence: TGTGCCATCAGTGCCGGGGGGCTAGGCACTGAAGCTTTCTTT. Translation gives CAISAGGLGTEAFF.

The V gene is TRBV4-2, the J gene TRBJ2-4, with TRBD2 as a possible D gene (6 bases). V gave up 2 bases and J gave up 7 bases, with 21 bases separating them. Germline lookup yields CDR1 LGHNA and CDR2 YNFKEQ. CDR3 length: 17 residues. CDR3 sequence (DNA): TGTGCCAGCAGCCAACCCCAGGGACTCCAGGGCGAGAACATTCAGTACTTC. This encodes CASSQPQGLQGENIQYF.

V gene TRBV14 combines with J gene TRBJ2-7, with a tentative D call TRBD1 (6 bases). V lost 4 bases, J lost 4 bases, and 17 bases lay in between. CDR1 is SGHDN, CDR2 FVKESK, per germline. The CDR3 length is 15 residues. The CDR3 DNA is TGTGCCAGCAGCCCGCGTGAACAGGGATCTTACGAGCAGTACTTC. It specifies CASSPREQGSYEQYF.

J is TRBJ2-3 and V is TRBV27, with a possible D match to TRBD2 (6 bases). This CDR3 spans 12 amino acids. The ends were cut back, 2 bases at V and 9 bases at J, with 9 bases in the middle. Germline assignment: CDR1 MNHEY and CDR2 SMNVEV (reference sequence). The CDR3 nucleotides read TGTGCCAGCAGTTTAATCGCGGGAACGCAGTATTTT. Residues: CASSLIAGTQYF.

The chain recombines TRBV9 with TRBJ2-1, with D possibly being TRBD2 (5 bases). The V and J ends lost 0 bases and 6 bases respectively, with 10 bases between them. The CDR3 has 14 residues. Germline V lookup: CDR1 SGDLS, CDR2 YYNGEE. CDR3 loop: CASSVASLSNEQFF. CDR3 sequence (DNA): TGTGCCAGCAGCGTAGCTAGCCTGTCCAATGAGCAGTTCTTC.

The gene calls are TRBV5-1 and TRBJ2-2, with D possibly TRBD2 on 5 matching bases. Trimming removed 4 bases at V and 7 bases at J, with 8 bases between. CDR1 is SGHRS and CDR2 is YFSETQ in the germline V gene. This CDR3 contains 12 residues. CDR3 nucleotide sequence: TGCGCCAGCAGCATCCGGGACGGGGAGCTGTTTTTT. Its protein product is CASSIRDGELFF.